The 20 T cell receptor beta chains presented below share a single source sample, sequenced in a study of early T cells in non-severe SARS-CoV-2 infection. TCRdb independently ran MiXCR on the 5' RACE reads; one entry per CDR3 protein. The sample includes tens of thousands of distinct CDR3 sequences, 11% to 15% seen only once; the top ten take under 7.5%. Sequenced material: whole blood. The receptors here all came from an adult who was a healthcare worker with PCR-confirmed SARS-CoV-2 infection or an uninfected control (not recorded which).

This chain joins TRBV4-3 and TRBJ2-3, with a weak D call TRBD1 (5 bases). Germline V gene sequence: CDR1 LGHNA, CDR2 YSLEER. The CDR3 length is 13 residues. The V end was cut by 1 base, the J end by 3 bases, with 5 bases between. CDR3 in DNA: TGCGCCAGCAGCCAAGCAGGGACAGATACGCAGTATTTT. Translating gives CASSQAGTDTQYF.

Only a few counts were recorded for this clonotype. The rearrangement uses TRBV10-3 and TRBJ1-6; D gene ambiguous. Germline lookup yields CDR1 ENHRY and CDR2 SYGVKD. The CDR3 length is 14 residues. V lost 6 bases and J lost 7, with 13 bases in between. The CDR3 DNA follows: TGTGCCATCAGCCCCGAGTCGCGGAATTCACCCCTCCACTTT. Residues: CAISPESRNSPLHF.

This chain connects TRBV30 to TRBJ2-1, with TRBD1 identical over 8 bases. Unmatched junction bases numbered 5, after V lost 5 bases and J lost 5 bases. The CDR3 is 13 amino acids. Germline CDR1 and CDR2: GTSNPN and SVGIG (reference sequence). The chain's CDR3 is CAWDRGWNNEQFF. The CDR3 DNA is TGTGCCTGGGACAGGGGTTGGAACAATGAGCAGTTCTTC.

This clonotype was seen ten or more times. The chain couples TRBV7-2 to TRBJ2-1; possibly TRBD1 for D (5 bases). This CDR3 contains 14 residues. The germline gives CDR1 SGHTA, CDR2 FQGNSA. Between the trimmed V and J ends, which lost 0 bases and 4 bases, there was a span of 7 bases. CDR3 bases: TGTGCCAGCAGCTTAGCGGGGCAGTACAATGAGCAGTTCTTC. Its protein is CASSLAGQYNEQFF.

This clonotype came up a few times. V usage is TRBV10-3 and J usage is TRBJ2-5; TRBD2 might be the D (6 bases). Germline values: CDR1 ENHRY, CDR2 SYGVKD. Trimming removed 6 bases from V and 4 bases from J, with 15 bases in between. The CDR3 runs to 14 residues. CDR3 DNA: TGTGCCATCAGCGGCCTAGCGATGAGAGAGACCCAGTACTTC. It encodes CAISGLAMRETQYF.

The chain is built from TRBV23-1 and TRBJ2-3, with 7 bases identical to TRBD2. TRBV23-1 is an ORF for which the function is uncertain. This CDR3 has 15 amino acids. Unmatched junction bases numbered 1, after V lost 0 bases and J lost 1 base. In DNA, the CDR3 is TGCGCCAGCAGTCAATCAGGGAGGGGCACAGATACGCAGTATTTT. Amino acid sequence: CASSQSGRGTDTQYF.

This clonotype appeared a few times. The CDR3 reads CASAGGTLHF. The CDR3 DNA is TGTGCCAGCGCGGGGGGCACTCTCCACTTT. The chain joins TRBV12-3 or TRBV12-4 to TRBJ1-6, with D tentatively TRBD1 (6 bases). The CDR3 spans 10 residues. The germline V and J ends were trimmed by 8 bases and 16 bases, with 12 bases remaining between them.

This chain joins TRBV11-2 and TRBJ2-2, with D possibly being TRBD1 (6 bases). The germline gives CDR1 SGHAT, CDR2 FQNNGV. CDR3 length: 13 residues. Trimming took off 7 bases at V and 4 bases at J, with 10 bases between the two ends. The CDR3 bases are TGTGCCAGCAACGACAGGACCACCGGGGAGCTGTTTTTT. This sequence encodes CASNDRTTGELFF.

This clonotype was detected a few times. The CDR3: CASSSESYEQYF. The CDR3 coding sequence is TGTGCCAGCAGCTCCGAATCCTACGAGCAGTACTTC. This sequence joins TRBV5-5 and TRBJ2-7; D call uncertain. The CDR3 sequence is 12 residues long. CDR1 is SGHKS, CDR2 YYEKEE, per germline (reference sequence). V was trimmed by 3 bases and J by 1 base, leaving 5 bases between them.

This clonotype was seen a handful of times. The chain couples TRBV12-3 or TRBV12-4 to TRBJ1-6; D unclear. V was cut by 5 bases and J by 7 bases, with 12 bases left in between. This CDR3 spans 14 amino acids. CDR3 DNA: TGTGCCAGCAGTCCCCGACTCGGCAATTCACCCCTCCACTTT. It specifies CASSPRLGNSPLHF.

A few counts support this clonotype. The DNA for the CDR3 is TGTGCCAGCAGCTTATCGGACAAGGGGCAGAGTGGGTCCCTCCACTTT. Amino acids: CASSLSDKGQSGSLHF. The rearrangement links TRBV7-6 to TRBJ1-6, with D possibly being TRBD1 (5 bases). V shed 2 bases and J shed 14 bases, with 22 bases lying between them. Looked up from germline, CDR1 is SGHVS and CDR2 is FNYEAQ. This CDR3 has 16 amino acids. The complete variable domain, with remaining parts taken from reference TRBV7-6 and TRBJ1-6, reads GAGVSQSPRYKVTKRGQDVALRCDPISGHVSLYWYRQALGQGPEFLTYFNYEAQQDKSGLPNDRFSAERPEGSISTLTIQRTEQRDSAMYRCASSLSDKGQSGSLHFGNGTRLTVT.

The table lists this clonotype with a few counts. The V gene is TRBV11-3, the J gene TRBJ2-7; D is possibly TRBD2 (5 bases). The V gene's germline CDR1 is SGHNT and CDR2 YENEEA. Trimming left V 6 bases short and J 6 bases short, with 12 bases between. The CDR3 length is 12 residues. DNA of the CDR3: TGTGCCAGCAGTCAGGACGGGGTCGAGCAGTACTTC. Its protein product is CASSQDGVEQYF.

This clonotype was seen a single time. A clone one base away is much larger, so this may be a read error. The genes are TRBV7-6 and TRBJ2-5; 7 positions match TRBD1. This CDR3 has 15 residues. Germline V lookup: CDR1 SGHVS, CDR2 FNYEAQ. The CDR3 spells CASSRSRGYRETQHF. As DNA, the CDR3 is TGTGCCAGCAGCCGGAGCAGGGGGTACCGAGAGACCCAGCACTTC.

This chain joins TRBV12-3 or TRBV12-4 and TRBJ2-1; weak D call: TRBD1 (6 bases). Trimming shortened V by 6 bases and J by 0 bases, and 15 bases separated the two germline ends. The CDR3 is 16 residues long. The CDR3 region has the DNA TGTGCCAGCAGATCTCGGGACACCTACTCCTACAATGAGCAGTTCTTC. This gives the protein CASRSRDTYSYNEQFF.

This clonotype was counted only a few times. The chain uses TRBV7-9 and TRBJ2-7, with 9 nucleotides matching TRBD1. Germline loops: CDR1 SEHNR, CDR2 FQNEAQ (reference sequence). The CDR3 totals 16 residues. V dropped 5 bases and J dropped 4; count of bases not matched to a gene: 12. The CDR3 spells CASSPRDRVGSYEQYF. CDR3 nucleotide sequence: TGTGCCAGCAGCCCCCGGGACAGGGTAGGTTCGTACGAGCAGTACTTC.

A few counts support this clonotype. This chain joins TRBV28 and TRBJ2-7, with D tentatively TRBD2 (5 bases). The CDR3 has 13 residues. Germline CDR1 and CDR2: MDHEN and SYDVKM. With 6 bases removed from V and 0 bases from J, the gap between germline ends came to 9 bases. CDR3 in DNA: TGTGCCAGCAGGGTGAGGGCCTCCTACGAGCAGTACTTC. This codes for CASRVRASYEQYF.

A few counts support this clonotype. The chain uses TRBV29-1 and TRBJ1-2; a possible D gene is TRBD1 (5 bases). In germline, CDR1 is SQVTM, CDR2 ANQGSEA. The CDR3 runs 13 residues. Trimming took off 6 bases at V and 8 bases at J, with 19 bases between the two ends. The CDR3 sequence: CSVGGRGSEGYTF. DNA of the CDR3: TGCAGCGTGGGCGGGAGGGGTTCCGAGGGCTACACCTTC.

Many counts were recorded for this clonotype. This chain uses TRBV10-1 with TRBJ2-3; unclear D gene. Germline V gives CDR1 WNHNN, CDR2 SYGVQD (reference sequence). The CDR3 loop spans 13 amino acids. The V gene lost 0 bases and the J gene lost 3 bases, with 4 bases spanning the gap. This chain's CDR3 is CASSESWTDTQYF. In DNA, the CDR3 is TGCGCCAGCAGTGAGTCATGGACAGATACGCAGTATTTT.

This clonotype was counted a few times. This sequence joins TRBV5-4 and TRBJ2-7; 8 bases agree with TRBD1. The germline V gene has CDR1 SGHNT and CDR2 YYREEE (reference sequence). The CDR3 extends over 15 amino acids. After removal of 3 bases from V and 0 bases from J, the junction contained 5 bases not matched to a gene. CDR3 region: CASSWGTGTSYEQYF. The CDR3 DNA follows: TGTGCCAGCAGCTGGGGGACAGGCACCTCCTACGAGCAGTACTTC.

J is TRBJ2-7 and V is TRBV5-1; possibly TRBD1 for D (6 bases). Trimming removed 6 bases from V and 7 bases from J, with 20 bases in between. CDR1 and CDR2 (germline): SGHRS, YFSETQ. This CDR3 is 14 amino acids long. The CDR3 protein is CASNHPTGNGEQYF. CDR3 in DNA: TGCGCCAGCAACCACCCAACAGGGAACGGGGAGCAGTACTTC.